The sequence of this TCR beta chain was determined in a study of a mutant IDH1 vaccine in newly diagnosed glioma. The CDR3 spans 17 residues. Looked up from germline, CDR1 is MDHEN and CDR2 is SYDVKM. Trimming removed 1 base from V and 4 bases from J, with 19 bases in between. In regard to this clone: Its antigen is as yet unknown.

The sample's time point: week 47, end of study. With topical imiquimod, each dose of the vaccine consisted of 300 ug of mutant IDH1 20-mer peptide. Assay: immunoSEQ multiplex PCR; the TCRdb copy retains only in-frame clones and omits some. The table has about 83,000 clones, approximately 80% seen once. The sequences come from PBMCs, collected from a glioma patient whose treatment included an IDH1 peptide vaccine. This rearrangement joins TRBV28 to TRBJ1-2, with D perhaps TRBD1 (5 bases). The clonotype comes from a man aged 40-49 years with glioma. This chain's CDR3 is CASSLYGGTAGGYGYTF. The CDR3 nucleotides are TGTGCCAGCAGTTTATACGGCGGGACCGCCGGGGGCTATGGCTACACCTTC.